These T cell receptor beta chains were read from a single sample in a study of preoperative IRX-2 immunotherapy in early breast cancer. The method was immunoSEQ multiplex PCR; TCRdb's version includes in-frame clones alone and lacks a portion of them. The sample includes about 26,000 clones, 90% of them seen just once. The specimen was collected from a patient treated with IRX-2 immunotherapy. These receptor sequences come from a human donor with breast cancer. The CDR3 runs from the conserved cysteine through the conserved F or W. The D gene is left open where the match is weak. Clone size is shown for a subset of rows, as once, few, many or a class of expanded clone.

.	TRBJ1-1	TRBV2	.	CASSEGHNTEAFF	TGTGCCAGCAGTGAAGGGCATAACACTGAAGCTTTCTTT
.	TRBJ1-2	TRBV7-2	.	CASSLESANYGYTF	TGTGCCAGCAGCTTAGAGAGTGCTAACTATGGCTACACCTTC
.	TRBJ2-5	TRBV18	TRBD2	CASSPGTSGRETQYF	TGTGCCAGCTCACCAGGGACTAGCGGGAGGGAGACCCAGTACTTC
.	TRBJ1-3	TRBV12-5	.	CASGPMGLIYF	TGTGCTAGTGGCCCCATGGGCCTTATATATTTT
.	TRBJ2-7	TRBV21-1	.	CASSLPGSRDRSSYEQYF	TGTGCCAGCAGCCTTCCAGGGTCCCGGGACAGGAGCTCCTACGAGCAGTACTTC
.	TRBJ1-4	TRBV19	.	CASKEGLATNEKLFF	TGTGCCAGTAAGGAGGGGCTCGCAACTAATGAAAAACTGTTTTTT
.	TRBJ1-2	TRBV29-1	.	CSVEARAGLAPGYTF	TGCAGCGTTGAAGCCCGAGCAGGCCTGGCCCCTGGCTACACCTTC
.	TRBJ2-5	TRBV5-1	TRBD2	CASSPGLAGGPGETQYF	TGCGCCAGCAGCCCCGGACTAGCGGGAGGGCCGGGGGAGACCCAGTACTTC
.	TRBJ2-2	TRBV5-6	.	CASSSPTRTNTGELFF	TGTGCCAGCAGCTCTCCGACTAGGACGAACACCGGGGAGCTGTTTTTT
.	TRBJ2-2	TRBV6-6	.	CASTQATGELFF	TGTGCCAGCACCCAAGCAACCGGGGAGCTGTTTTTT
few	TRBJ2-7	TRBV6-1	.	CASSPRRTTSYEQYF	TGTGCCAGCAGTCCTCGACGGACAACCTCCTACGAGCAGTACTTC
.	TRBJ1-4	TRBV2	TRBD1	CASSDIGGINEKLFF	TGTGCCAGCAGTGATATAGGGGGCATTAATGAAAAACTGTTTTTT
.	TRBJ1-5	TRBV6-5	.	CASSYSASQPQHF	TGTGCCAGCAGTTACTCGGCGAGTCAGCCCCAGCATTTT
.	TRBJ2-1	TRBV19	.	CASTQEGYYNEQFF	TGTGCCAGTACCCAAGAGGGATACTACAATGAGCAGTTCTTC
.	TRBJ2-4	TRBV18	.	CASSTLNRVEAKNIQYF	TGTGCCAGCTCAACTCTCAACAGGGTGGAGGCCAAAAACATTCAGTACTTC
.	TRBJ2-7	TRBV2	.	CASSWSLAAEQYF	TGTGCCAGCAGCTGGTCCCTGGCGGCGGAGCAGTACTTC
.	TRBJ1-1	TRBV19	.	CASSITGPTEAFF	TGTGCCAGTAGTATAACAGGGCCAACTGAAGCTTTCTTT
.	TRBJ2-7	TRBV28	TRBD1	CASALDRVSSEQYF	TGTGCCAGTGCCCTTGACAGGGTCTCATCCGAGCAGTACTTC
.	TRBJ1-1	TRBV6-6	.	CASSRGTENTEAFF	TGTGCCAGCAGCCGGGGGACGGAGAACACTGAAGCTTTCTTT
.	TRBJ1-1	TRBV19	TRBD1	CASTTTGMNTEAFF	TGTGCCAGTACTACGACAGGGATGAACACTGAAGCTTTCTTT
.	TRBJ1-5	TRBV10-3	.	CAISQGPNQPQHF	TGTGCCATCAGTCAGGGTCCCAATCAGCCCCAGCATTTT
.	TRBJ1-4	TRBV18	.	CASSPLGGTNEKLFF	TGTGCCAGCTCACCACTTGGAGGAACTAATGAAAAACTGTTTTTT
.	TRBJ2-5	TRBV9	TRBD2	CASSPGLAGGQETQYF	TGTGCCAGCAGCCCCGGACTAGCGGGAGGGCAAGAGACCCAGTACTTC
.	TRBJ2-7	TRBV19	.	CASSISPGGPYEQYF	TGTGCCAGTAGTATATCCCCAGGCGGCCCCTACGAGCAGTACTTC
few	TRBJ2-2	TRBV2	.	CASSARGPATGELFF	TGTGCCAGCAGTGCCCGCGGTCCCGCGACCGGGGAGCTGTTTTTT
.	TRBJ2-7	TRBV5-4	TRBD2	CASSPTSGGSYEQYF	TGTGCCAGCAGCCCGACTAGCGGGGGATCCTACGAGCAGTACTTC
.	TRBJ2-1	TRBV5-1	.	CASSLGENEQFF	TGCGCCAGCAGCTTGGGGGAGAATGAGCAGTTCTTC
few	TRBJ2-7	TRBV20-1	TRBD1	CSAGQGKQYF	TGCAGTGCGGGACAGGGGAAGCAGTACTTC